This T cell receptor (beta chain) derives from a study of T cell responses to AZD1222 COVID-19 vaccine. The study, taken as a whole, reports: Nearly half of spike-specific TCRs reportedly target variant regions that are unmutated in the B.1.351 and B.1.1.7 variants. Spike-wide vaccine-associated CD4 TCRs dominated at 160-218 and 743-854.

V lost 4 bases to trimming and J lost 3 bases; unmatched junction nucleotides: 5. This CDR3 is 15 amino acids long. Germline V lookup: CDR1 SGHRS, CDR2 YFSETQ. Remarks on this clone: The antigen is not known.

Using immunoSEQ multiplex PCR, the repertoire was profiled, and TCRdb retains in-frame clones only, with some absent. This table holds some 150,000 clones, around 93% found once. Sequenced material: peripheral blood, taken 28 days after the second AZD1222 dose. The sequence was collected from an adult who received the AZD1222 COVID-19 vaccine. The chain recombines TRBV5-1 with TRBJ2-1; 9 bases line up with TRBD2. CDR3 amino acids: CASSRSGSFYNEQFF. CDR3 bases: TGCGCCAGCAGCCGTAGCGGGAGTTTCTACAATGAGCAGTTCTTC.